This TCR beta chain was sequenced for a study of T cells after yellow fever vaccination. Across the whole study: SMART-Seq v4 Ultra Low Input handled preparation of low-cell-number fractions.

This clonotype was seen more than once but under ten times. Its specificity is not known. CDR1 and CDR2 (germline): SGHTA, FQGNSA. J lost 7 bases, V lost 1 base, and 6 bases had no gene match. This CDR3 region has 14 residues. UMIs were added to TCR cDNA along with a universal primer site when it was made by 5'RACE template switching. Each CDR3 protein gets one entry after TCRdb re-called the 5' RACE reads with MiXCR. Here the sample spans more than 95,000 distinct CDR3 sequences, 7.2% being singletons. Study-wide findings and caveats: It was the secondary response that reached its peak faster, day 5 versus 15, but it was weaker.

The sample consisted of CD4+ T cells sorted from PBMCs, taken 35 to 50 days after the first yellow fever vaccination. This rearrangement joins TRBV7-2 to TRBJ1-1; TRBD1 matches 7 bases. The clonotype originates from a man younger than 35 who received the YFV17D yellow fever vaccine. In DNA, the CDR3 is TGTGCCAGCAGCTTAGACGGACAGGCAGATGAAGCTTTCTTT. It codes for CASSLDGQADEAFF.